Listed below are T cell receptor beta chains from one sample, sequenced in a study of CD8+CD57+ T cells in acquired aplastic anemia. TCRdb re-derived calls from the reads in MiXCR, one entry per CDR3 protein. This table holds about 150,000 distinct CDR3 sequences, about 52% found once. Sequencing was done on a sample of sorted CD4+, CD8+, or CD8+CD57+ T cells (not recorded which) from PBMCs. These receptors were taken from a human donor with aplastic anemia. CDR3s include the opening cysteine and the closing phenylalanine or tryptophan. D genes are given only for firm matches. Size tells how often a clone was seen (once, few, many) or the class of an expanded clone, and some rows leave it out.

.,TRBJ2-3,.,TRBV19,CASSMGGGDTQYF,TGTGCCAGTAGTATGGGAGGGGGAGATACGCAGTATTTT
.,TRBJ1-5,.,TRBV15,CATSREGWGYSNQPQHF,TGTGCCACCAGCAGAGAGGGGTGGGGATATAGCAATCAGCCCCAGCATTTT
.,TRBJ2-1,TRBD2,TRBV24-1,CATSATTSGRSDEQFF,TGTGCCACCAGTGCCACAACTAGCGGGAGATCCGATGAGCAGTTCTTC
.,TRBJ2-7,TRBD1,TRBV6-2/TRBV6-3,CASSLGTAPYEQYF,TGTGCCAGCAGTCTGGGGACAGCCCCCTACGAGCAGTACTTC
many,TRBJ1-1,.,TRBV12-3/TRBV12-4,CASSLRGDTEAFF,TGTGCCAGCAGTTTGCGGGGAGATACTGAAGCTTTCTTT
.,TRBJ1-2,.,TRBV10-3,CAIMLSGGANGYTF,TGTGCCATCATGCTTAGCGGGGGGGCCAATGGCTACACCTTC
.,TRBJ1-1,.,TRBV2,CASSTNRNTEAFF,TGTGCCAGCAGTACTAACCGGAACACTGAAGCTTTCTTT
many,TRBJ1-6,.,TRBV12-3/TRBV12-4,CASSQGFYNSPLHF,TGTGCCAGCAGTCAGGGGTTCTATAATTCACCCCTCCACTTT
many,TRBJ1-6,.,TRBV19,CASSRQLYNSPLHF,TGTGCCAGTAGTAGACAGCTCTATAATTCACCCCTCCACTTT
.,TRBJ2-7,.,TRBV2,CASSYSKASSYEQYF,TGTGCCAGCAGTTACTCGAAGGCAAGCTCCTACGAGCAGTACTTC
.,TRBJ2-7,.,TRBV10-1,CASSESAGDSSYEQYF,TGCGCCAGCAGTGAGTCGGCAGGGGATAGCTCCTACGAGCAGTACTTC
many,TRBJ1-2,.,TRBV12-3/TRBV12-4,CASSLGNNYGYTF,TGTGCCAGCAGTTTGGGGAATAACTATGGCTACACCTTC
.,TRBJ1-1,.,TRBV12-3/TRBV12-4,CASSFAGGEAFF,TGTGCCAGCAGTTTCGCGGGAGGGGAAGCTTTCTTT
many,TRBJ2-1,TRBD1,TRBV20-1,CSARGTGEHEQFF,TGCAGTGCTAGAGGGACAGGGGAACATGAGCAGTTCTTC
many,TRBJ1-1,.,TRBV24-1,CATRPPKGTEAFF,TGTGCCACCAGACCCCCGAAGGGGACTGAAGCTTTCTTT
once,TRBJ1-6,TRBD1,TRBV11-1,CASSPGTGGSYNSPLHF,TGTGCCAGCAGCCCCGGGACAGGGGGATCCTATAATTCACCCCTCCACTTT
many,TRBJ2-7,.,TRBV7-9,CASSGHSYEQYF,TGTGCCAGCAGCGGTCACTCCTACGAGCAGTACTTC
.,TRBJ2-7,.,TRBV19,CASSIVEHHYEQYF,TGTGCCAGTAGTATAGTGGAGCACCACTACGAGCAGTACTTC
.,TRBJ2-7,TRBD1,TRBV6-1,CATTSGTGSDEQYF,TGTGCCACGACGTCCGGGACAGGGTCTGACGAGCAGTACTTC
.,TRBJ2-1,.,TRBV2,CAGRTDHYEQFF,TGTGCCGGGCGGACAGACCACTACGAGCAGTTCTTC
many,TRBJ2-3,TRBD2,TRBV12-3/TRBV12-4,CASGNGRASTDTQYF,TGTGCCAGTGGTAACGGGAGGGCTAGCACAGATACGCAGTATTTT
many,TRBJ1-4,.,TRBV19,CASSWERGDRTKLFF,TGTGCCAGTAGCTGGGAGAGGGGGGATCGGACGAAACTGTTTTTT
few,TRBJ2-7,.,TRBV10-3,CAISGSTDYYEQYF,TGTGCCATCAGTGGATCAACAGATTACTACGAGCAGTACTTC
few,TRBJ2-6,.,TRBV5-8,CASRSPLEANVLTF,TGTGCCAGCAGAAGTCCCCTGGAGGCCAACGTCCTGACTTTC
many,TRBJ2-1,TRBD2,TRBV20-1,CSARGFRGGNEQFF,TGCAGTGCTAGGGGGTTCCGGGGGGGCAATGAGCAGTTCTTC
many,TRBJ2-3,.,TRBV9,CASSDPDSSTDTQYF,TGTGCCAGCAGCGACCCCGACTCTAGCACAGATACGCAGTATTTT
.,TRBJ2-5,.,TRBV25-1,CASSEPGPQYF,TGTGCCAGCAGTGAACCGGGTCCCCAGTACTTC
once,TRBJ2-7,TRBD2,TRBV5-1,CASSLLAGTSSYEQYF,TGCGCCAGCAGTCTACTAGCGGGGACGAGCTCCTACGAGCAGTACTTC
.,TRBJ2-5,.,TRBV7-3,CASSTGTFKQETQYF,TGTGCCAGCAGCACGGGGACTTTCAAGCAAGAGACCCAGTACTTC
.,TRBJ1-6,.,TRBV12-3/TRBV12-4,CASSTSGAFSPLHF,TGTGCCAGCAGTACCTCGGGAGCGTTTTCACCCCTCCACTTT
many,TRBJ2-1,.,TRBV4-3,CASSPGVSYNEQFF,TGCGCCAGCAGCCCGGGGGTCTCCTACAATGAGCAGTTCTTC
.,TRBJ1-2,.,TRBV12-3/TRBV12-4,CASSSRENYGYTF,TGTGCCAGCAGTAGCAGGGAAAACTATGGCTACACCTTC
.,TRBJ2-5,.,TRBV7-9,CASSLDERETQYF,TGTGCCAGCAGCTTGGACGAGCGGGAGACCCAGTACTTC
once,TRBJ2-1,.,TRBV15,CATSSNGYNEQFF,TGTGCCACCAGCTCAAATGGCTACAATGAGCAGTTCTTC
many,TRBJ1-4,.,TRBV19,CASQGTTNEKLFF,TGTGCCAGCCAGGGTACAACTAATGAAAAACTGTTTTTT
.,TRBJ1-2,.,TRBV15,CATSRDPDSGNTF,TGTGCCACCAGCAGAGATCCGGATTCTGGAAACACCTTC
.,TRBJ2-6,TRBD2,TRBV19,CASIGTSGANVLTF,TGTGCCAGTATTGGGACTAGCGGGGCCAACGTCCTGACTTTC
once,TRBJ1-2,TRBD1,TRBV25-1,CASSRTGVGYGYTF,TGTGCCAGCAGCCGGACAGGCGTTGGTTATGGCTACACCTTC
many,TRBJ2-3,.,TRBV7-3,CASSLNGAAADTQYF,TGTGCCAGCAGCTTAAATGGGGCAGCCGCAGATACGCAGTATTTT
.,TRBJ2-3,.,TRBV11-1,CASSSETAVTGDTQYF,TGTGCCAGCAGCTCAGAGACAGCGGTCACTGGGGATACGCAGTATTTT
.,TRBJ2-7,.,TRBV2,CAYAEWGPNYEQYF,TGTGCCTACGCGGAGTGGGGGCCCAACTACGAGCAGTACTTC
many,TRBJ2-7,.,TRBV19,CASSTNSYYEQYF,TGTGCCAGTTCGACTAACTCTTACTACGAGCAGTACTTC
.,TRBJ1-5,.,TRBV5-1,CASSWDSGQSQPQHF,TGCGCCAGCAGTTGGGACTCGGGACAAAGTCAGCCCCAGCATTTT
many,TRBJ1-5,.,TRBV6-1,CASSDAGSNQPQHF,TGTGCCAGCAGTGACGCGGGGAGCAATCAGCCCCAGCATTTT
many,TRBJ2-2,TRBD1,TRBV5-1,CASSAEDRAYTGELFF,TGCGCCAGCAGCGCAGAGGACAGGGCTTACACCGGGGAGCTGTTTTTT
many,TRBJ2-6,.,TRBV6-2/TRBV6-3,CASSYSGDGANVLTF,TGTGCCAGCAGTTACTCAGGGGACGGGGCCAACGTCCTGACTTTC
.,TRBJ1-3,.,TRBV11-2,CASSLNLQGGGNTIYF,TGTGCCAGCAGCTTAAACCTGCAGGGAGGAGGAAACACCATATATTTT